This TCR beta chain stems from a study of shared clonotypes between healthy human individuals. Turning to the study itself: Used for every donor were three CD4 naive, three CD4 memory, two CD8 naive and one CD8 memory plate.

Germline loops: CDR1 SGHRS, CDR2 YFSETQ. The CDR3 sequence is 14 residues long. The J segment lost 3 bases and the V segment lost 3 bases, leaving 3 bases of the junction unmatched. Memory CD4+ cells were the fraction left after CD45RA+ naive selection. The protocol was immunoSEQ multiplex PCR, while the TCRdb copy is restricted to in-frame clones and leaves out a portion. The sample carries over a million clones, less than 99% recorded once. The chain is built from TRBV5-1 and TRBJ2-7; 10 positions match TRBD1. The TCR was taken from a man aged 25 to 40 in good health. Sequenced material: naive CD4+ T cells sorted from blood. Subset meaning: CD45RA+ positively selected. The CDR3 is CASSYRDRGYEQYF. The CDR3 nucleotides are TGCGCCAGCAGCTACCGGGACAGGGGCTACGAGCAGTACTTC. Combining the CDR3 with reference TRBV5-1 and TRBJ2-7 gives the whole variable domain KAGVTQTPRYLIKTRGQQVTLSCSPISGHRSVSWYQQTPGQGLQFLFEYFSETQRNKGNFPGRFSGRQFSNSRSEMNVSTLELGDSALYLCASSYRDRGYEQYFGPGTRLTVT.